This TCR beta chain was sequenced during a study of T cells in Graves' hyperthyroidism and ophthalmopathy. Between the trimmed V and J ends, which lost 7 bases and 6 bases, there was a span of 11 bases. The CDR3 has 12 residues. RNA transcripts were the template for amplifying TCR beta CDR3 regions. In the first-round RT-PCR of the TCR CDR3, the HTBI primer set was used. TCRdb reprocessed the multiplex PCR reads with MiXCR, giving one entry per CDR3 protein. The sample yields around 300,000 distinct CDR3 sequences, about an eighth seen once. Patients were excluded because of uncontrolled infection, other autoimmune disease, pregnancy or lactation. Many counts were recorded for this clonotype.

The clonotype comes from a woman aged 25 to 39 with Graves' hyperthyroidism that later progressed to Graves' ophthalmopathy. The sequencing input was blood. The chain couples TRBV12-3 or TRBV12-4 to TRBJ2-3, with D possibly TRBD2 on 5 matching bases. As DNA, the CDR3 is TGTGCCAGCACCCCCGGCGGGGATACGCAGTATTTT. Amino acid sequence: CASTPGGDTQYF.